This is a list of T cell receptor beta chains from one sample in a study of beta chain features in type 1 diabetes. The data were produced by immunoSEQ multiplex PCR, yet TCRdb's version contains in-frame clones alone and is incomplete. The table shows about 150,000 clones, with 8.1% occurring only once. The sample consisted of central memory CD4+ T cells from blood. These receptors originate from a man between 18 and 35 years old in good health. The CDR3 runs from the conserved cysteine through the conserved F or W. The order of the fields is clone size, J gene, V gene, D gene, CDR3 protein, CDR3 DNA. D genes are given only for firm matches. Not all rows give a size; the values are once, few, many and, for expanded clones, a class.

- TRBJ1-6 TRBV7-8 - CASSLAQGPALHF TGTGCCAGCAGCTTAGCGCAGGGGCCCGCCCTCCACTTT
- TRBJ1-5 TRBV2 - CASGPQLQGRNQPQHF TGTGCCAGTGGCCCCCAATTACAGGGACGCAATCAGCCCCAGCATTTT
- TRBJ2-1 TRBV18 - CASSPPSLVYNEQFF TGTGCCAGCTCACCACCGTCACTAGTCTACAATGAGCAGTTCTTC
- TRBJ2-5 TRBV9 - CASSKGHGGAVETQYF TGTGCCAGCAGCAAGGGGCATGGGGGCGCGGTAGAGACCCAGTACTTC
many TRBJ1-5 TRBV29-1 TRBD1 CSVTGTGVDQPQHF TGCAGCGTCACCGGGACAGGGGTTGATCAGCCCCAGCATTTT
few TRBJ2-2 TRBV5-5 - CASSRNTGELFF TGTGCCAGCAGCCGGAACACCGGGGAGCTGTTTTTT
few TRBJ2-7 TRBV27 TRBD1 CASRRQQGPGHEQYF TGTGCCAGCAGGAGACAACAGGGGCCTGGCCACGAGCAGTACTTC
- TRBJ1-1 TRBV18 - CASSPADYLGTEAFF TGTGCCAGCTCACCAGCTGACTACCTGGGGACTGAAGCTTTCTTT
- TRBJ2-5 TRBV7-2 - CASSLEEGARGETQYF TGTGCCAGCAGCTTAGAGGAGGGGGCCAGGGGTGAGACCCAGTACTTC
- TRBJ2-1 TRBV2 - CASTLGRLGGEQFF TGTGCCAGCACGTTAGGGCGTCTGGGGGGTGAGCAGTTCTTC
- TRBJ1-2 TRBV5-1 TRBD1 CASSLGQGTYGYTF TGCGCCAGCAGCTTGGGACAGGGCACCTATGGCTACACCTTC
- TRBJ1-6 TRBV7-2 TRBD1 CASSILGTGNNSPLHF TGTGCCAGCAGCATTCTAGGGACAGGGAATAATTCACCCCTCCACTTT
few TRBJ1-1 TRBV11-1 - CASSPTTDTEAFF TGTGCCAGCAGCCCTACTACGGACACTGAAGCTTTCTTT
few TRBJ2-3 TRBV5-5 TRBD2 CASSPLAGLGTDTQYF TGTGCCAGCAGCCCGCTAGCGGGGCTTGGCACAGATACGCAGTATTTT
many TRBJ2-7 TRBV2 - CASSEDSHEQYF TGTGCCAGCAGTGAAGACAGCCACGAGCAGTACTTC
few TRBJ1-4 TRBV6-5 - CASSYGLQGTSEKLFF TGTGCCAGCAGTTACGGGCTCCAGGGAACGAGTGAAAAACTGTTTTTT
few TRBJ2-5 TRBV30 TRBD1 CATEDREYEETQYF TGTGCCACCGAGGACAGGGAATATGAAGAGACCCAGTACTTC
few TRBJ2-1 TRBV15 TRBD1 CATSRDPTAKGAYNEQFF TGTGCCACCAGCAGAGATCCGACTGCTAAGGGGGCATACAATGAGCAGTTCTTC
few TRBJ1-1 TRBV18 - CASSRSGTEAFF TGTGCCAGCTCACGGTCCGGCACTGAAGCTTTCTTT
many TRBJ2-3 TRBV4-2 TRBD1 CASSLLSGGSTDTQYF TGTGCCAGCAGCCTCCTATCAGGGGGAAGCACAGATACGCAGTATTTT
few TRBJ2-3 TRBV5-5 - CASSLVSREDTQYF TGTGCCAGCAGCTTGGTTTCCAGGGAAGATACGCAGTATTTT
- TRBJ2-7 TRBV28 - CASSLAGDYEQYF TGTGCCAGCAGTTTAGCAGGGGACTACGAGCAGTACTTC
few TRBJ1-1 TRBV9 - CASSVAGTASNTEAFF TGTGCCAGCAGCGTAGCAGGAACAGCTTCGAACACTGAAGCTTTCTTT
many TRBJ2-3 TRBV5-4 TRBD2 CASSLEGTSGQYF TGTGCCAGCAGCTTGGAGGGGACTAGCGGGCAGTATTTT
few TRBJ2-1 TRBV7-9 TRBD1 CASSLAQGVQFF TGTGCCAGCAGCTTAGCGCAGGGGGTACAGTTCTTC
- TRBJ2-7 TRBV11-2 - CASSLVGGAYEQYF TGTGCCAGCAGCTTAGTAGGGGGGGCCTATGAGCAGTACTTC
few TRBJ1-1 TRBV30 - CAWSTTGSLGKAFF TGTGCCTGGAGTACAACAGGGAGCCTCGGGAAAGCTTTCTTT
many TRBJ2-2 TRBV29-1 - CSVVMAGITGELFF TGCAGCGTTGTCATGGCAGGAATCACCGGGGAGCTGTTTTTT
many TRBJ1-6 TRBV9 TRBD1 CASSPRGTGDSPLHF TGTGCCAGCAGCCCCAGGGGGACAGGGGATTCACCCCTCCACTTT
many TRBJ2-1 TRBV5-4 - CASSLRKGGPDYNEQFF TGTGCCAGCAGCTTGCGGAAGGGCGGGCCAGACTACAATGAGCAGTTCTTC
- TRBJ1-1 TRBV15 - CATSRDMGSLNTEAFF TGTGCCACCAGCAGAGATATGGGCAGTTTGAACACTGAAGCTTTCTTT
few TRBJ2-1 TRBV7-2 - CASSLVSVRNNEQFF TGTGCCAGCAGCTTAGTGTCAGTGAGGAACAATGAGCAGTTCTTC
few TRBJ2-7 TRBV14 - CASSLWTGGAYEQYF TGTGCCAGCAGCCTATGGACAGGAGGGGCCTACGAGCAGTACTTC
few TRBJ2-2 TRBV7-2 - CASSLVTGMNTGELFF TGTGCCAGCAGCTTAGTAACAGGGATGAACACCGGGGAGCTGTTTTTT
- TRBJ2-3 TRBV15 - CATSRDIQETQYF TGTGCCACCAGCAGGGACATTCAAGAGACGCAGTATTTT
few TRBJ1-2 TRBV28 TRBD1 CASSGGQGSLGHYGYTF TGTGCCAGCAGTGGAGGACAGGGCTCGCTCGGTCACTATGGCTACACCTTC
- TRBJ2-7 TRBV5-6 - CASSLGPDYIYEQYF TGTGCCAGCAGCTTGGGCCCGGACTATATCTACGAGCAGTACTTC
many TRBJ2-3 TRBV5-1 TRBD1 CASSPGTGADTQYF TGCGCCAGCAGCCCCGGGACAGGGGCGGATACGCAGTATTTT
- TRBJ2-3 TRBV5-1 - CASSTGASTDTQYF TGCGCCAGCAGCACTGGGGCTAGCACAGATACGCAGTATTTT
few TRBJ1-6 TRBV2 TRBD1 CASSYRQGSSPLHF TGTGCCAGCAGTTATAGACAGGGGAGTTCACCCCTCCACTTT
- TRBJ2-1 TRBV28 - CAQSPNRGGGGNEQFF TGTGCCCAATCACCTAACAGGGGAGGTGGAGGCAATGAGCAGTTCTTC
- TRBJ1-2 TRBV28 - CASSLYGVSGYTF TGTGCCAGCAGTTTATACGGGGTCAGCGGCTACACCTTC
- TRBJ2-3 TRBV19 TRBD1 CASSITGTGGTDTQYF TGTGCCAGTAGTATAACCGGGACAGGGGGTACAGATACGCAGTATTTT
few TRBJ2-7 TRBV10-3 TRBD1 CAISESLWDRISYEQYF TGTGCCATCAGTGAGTCCCTTTGGGACAGGATCTCCTACGAGCAGTACTTC
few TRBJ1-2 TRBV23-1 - CASSQRQVVINYGYTF TGCGCCAGCAGTCAGAGACAGGTTGTAATCAACTATGGCTACACCTTC
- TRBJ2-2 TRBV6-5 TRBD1 CASSLGQTGTGELFF TGTGCCAGCAGCCTGGGACAGACGGGCACCGGGGAGCTGTTTTTT
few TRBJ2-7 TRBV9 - CASSVAATAGYEQYF TGTGCCAGCAGCGTGGCGGCAACAGCGGGCTACGAGCAGTACTTC
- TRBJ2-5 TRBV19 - CASSRGGAGETQYF TGTGCCAGTAGTAGGGGGGGCGCCGGGGAGACCCAGTACTTC
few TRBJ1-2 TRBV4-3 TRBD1 CASSQGGQGPFNYGYTF TGCGCCAGCAGCCAAGGAGGACAGGGACCCTTTAACTATGGCTACACCTTC
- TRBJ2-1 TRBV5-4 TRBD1 CASSSGQANYNEQFF TGTGCCAGCAGCTCGGGACAGGCGAACTACAATGAGCAGTTCTTC
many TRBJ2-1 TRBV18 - CASSPQTGRNEQFF TGTGCCAGCTCACCCCAGACAGGTAGAAATGAGCAGTTCTTC
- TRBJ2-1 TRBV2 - CASTHQVSGFGNEQFF TGTGCCAGCACCCATCAGGTGTCAGGGTTTGGCAATGAGCAGTTCTTC
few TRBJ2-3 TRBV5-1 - CASSLGGSTDTQYF TGCGCCAGCAGCTTGGGAGGGAGCACAGATACGCAGTATTTT
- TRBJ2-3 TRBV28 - CASEERLVTDTQYF TGTGCCAGCGAGGAACGGCTGGTCACAGATACGCAGTATTTT
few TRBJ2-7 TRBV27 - CASSLTGGFWRENSYEQYF TGTGCCAGCAGTTTAACAGGGGGTTTTTGGCGGGAGAACTCCTACGAGCAGTACTTC
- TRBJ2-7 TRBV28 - CASKTQGLYEQYF TGTGCCTCCAAAACCCAGGGACTCTACGAGCAGTACTTC
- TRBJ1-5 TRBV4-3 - CASSQVQSNQPQHF TGCGCCAGCAGCCAAGTACAGAGTAATCAGCCCCAGCATTTT
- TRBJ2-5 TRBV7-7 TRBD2 CASSAGLAGGQETQYF TGTGCTAGCAGCGCAGGACTAGCGGGAGGACAAGAGACCCAGTACTTC
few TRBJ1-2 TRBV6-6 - CASSYLRDYGYTF TGTGCCAGCAGTTACCTCAGGGACTATGGCTACACCTTC
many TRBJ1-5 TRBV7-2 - CASSLISGSNQPQHF TGTGCCAGCAGCTTAATTTCAGGTAGCAATCAGCCCCAGCATTTT